The clone carrying this T cell receptor (beta chain) was observed once. Antigen unknown. Expansion with viral peptide pools was applied to antigen-specific CD4+ T cells by the ViraFEST assay prior to sequencing. Subsequent to a culture period of around 10 days, CD4+ T cells were isolated. Recipients of the vaccine had no prior SARS-CoV-2 infection and negative nucleocapsid antibodies. Every well housed about 1.8 million PBMC, which grew in culture alongside about 9 IU/ml IL-2 and about 10 ug/ml peptides. TCRdb's table, derived via immunoSEQ multiplex PCR, lists solely in-frame clones and lacks some. Here the sample spans approximately 54,000 clones, over 75% being singletons. This sample was included in a study of vaccination effects on CD4 cells after COVID-19. Notes on the study in general: Cross-reactivity toward common cold coronaviruses was confined to only 1 of 255 vaccine-induced clones in healthy vaccinees. Infection- and vaccine-induced clones contracted markedly late after vaccination.

This CDR3 contains 16 residues. Germline lookup yields CDR1 LNHDA and CDR2 SQIVND (reference sequence). Trimming cost V 3 bases and J 0 bases, with 12 bases left between them. The chain recombines TRBV19 with TRBJ1-3; D gene unclear. The receptor's source is a human donor who received a COVID-19 vaccine. The specimen comprised CD4+ T cells from PBMCs cultured with HCoV-229E spike peptides, sampled before COVID-19 vaccination. The CDR3 region is CASSILDGFSGNTIYF. The CDR3 region has the DNA TGTGCCAGTAGTATTCTGGACGGATTCTCTGGAAACACCATATATTTT.